This TCR beta chain derives from a study of cytomegalovirus exposure and HLA in healthy donors. CDR3 length equals 13 residues. Germline V CDR1 and CDR2: SEHNR, FQNEAQ (reference sequence). Trimming pared 1 base from V and 6 bases from J, leaving 9 bases between. With 60 Vbeta and 13 Jbeta primers, the PCR was carried out. Sequencing used immunoSEQ multiplex PCR; TCRdb keeps in-frame clones, though not all of them. In the table there are roughly 120,000 clones, roughly 71% of which are singletons. Study results and limitations: TRBV6-2, TRBV6-3 and some other V segments were excluded as indistinguishable. Cytomegalovirus-associated TCR beta chains were listed, numbering roughly 150.

In regard to this clone: Its target is not known.

The source of this sequence is a man between 18 and 29 years old in good health and CMV-seropositive. V gene TRBV7-9 combines with J gene TRBJ1-2; weak D call: TRBD1 (5 bases). The sequenced sample consisted of PBMCs. CDR3 loop: CASSLGDWDGYTF. As DNA, the CDR3 is TGTGCCAGCAGCTTAGGGGACTGGGATGGCTACACCTTC.